The 18 T cell receptor beta chains below come from one sample, sequenced in a study of cytomegalovirus exposure and HLA in healthy donors. 60 Vbeta and 13 Jbeta primers were used in PCR. Assay: immunoSEQ multiplex PCR; the TCRdb copy retains only in-frame clones and omits some. The sample lists a few hundred thousand clones; approximately 83% were seen once. Sequencing used PBMCs. Every receptor here comes from a girl aged 10 to 17 in good health and CMV-seronegative.

Details on this clone: At one end the junction does not follow the germline gene, possibly because of a read error. The V gene is TRBV20-1, the J gene TRBJ2-7; 7 bases fit TRBD2. The CDR3 runs 10 residues. Looked up from germline, CDR1 is DFQATT and CDR2 is SNEGSKA (reference sequence). The CDR3 reads CSASGLVSGF. As DNA, the CDR3 is TGCAGTGCTAGCGGACTAGTTTCGGGCTTC.

This clone was observed once. The chain couples TRBV28 to TRBJ2-1; no clear D gene. Between the trimmed V and J ends, which lost 7 bases and 6 bases, there was a span of 13 bases. CDR1 and CDR2 from the germline V gene are MDHEN and SYDVKM. The CDR3 spans 13 residues. The CDR3 sequence is CASTSGLTNEQFF. The CDR3 DNA reads as TGTGCCAGCACCTCTGGGCTTACCAATGAGCAGTTCTTC.

In its sample, this clone was seen once. V gene TRBV19 combines with J gene TRBJ1-1; the match to TRBD1 covers 9 bases. Germline lookup yields CDR1 LNHDA and CDR2 SQIVND (reference sequence). CDR3 length: 13 amino acids. V shed 7 bases, J shed 1 base, and the junction held 1 base outside the gene matches. The CDR3 loop reads CASIQGANTEAFF. The CDR3 DNA follows: TGTGCCAGTATACAGGGGGCGAACACTGAAGCTTTCTTT.

The chain employs TRBV5-4 and TRBJ1-4, with D possibly TRBD1 on 6 matching bases. Between the trimmed V and J ends, which lost 2 bases and 3 bases, there was a span of 8 bases. This CDR3 is 14 amino acids long. Germline V lookup: CDR1 SGHNT, CDR2 YYREEE (reference sequence). The CDR3, as DNA: TGTGCCAGCAGCTTAGGGACATCTAATGAAAAACTGTTTTTT. The encoded protein is CASSLGTSNEKLFF. The full variable domain, completed using reference TRBV5-4 and TRBJ1-4, is ETGVTQSPTHLIKTRGQQVTLRCSSQSGHNTVSWYQQALGQGPQFIFQYYREEENGRGNFPPRFSGLQFPNYSSELNVNALELDDSALYLCASSLGTSNEKLFFGSGTQLSVL.

This clone appeared once. The chain employs TRBV9 and TRBJ1-5, with a possible D match to TRBD1 (6 bases). This CDR3 is 13 amino acids long. The V and J ends lost 8 bases and 11 bases respectively, with 20 bases between them. Germline V gene data show CDR1 as SGDLS and CDR2 as YYNGEE. The CDR3, as DNA: TGTGCCAGGTGGACAGCCGGGGATCCGACCCAGCATTTT. Translation: CARWTAGDPTQHF.

The CDR3 loop reads CASSLSRSSGNTIYF. The CDR3 DNA reads as TGTGCCAGCAGCTTGAGCCGGAGCTCTGGAAACACCATATATTTT. The V call is TRBV5-5, the J call TRBJ1-3; D remains unclear. V was cut by 1 base and J by 0 bases, with 8 bases left in between. This CDR3 is 15 amino acids long. Germline V gene sequence: CDR1 SGHKS, CDR2 YYEKEE (reference sequence).

V gene TRBV19 combines with J gene TRBJ1-2; no firm D call. V was cut by 11 bases and J by 8 bases, with 18 bases left in between. The CDR3 totals 12 residues. CDR1 and CDR2 (germline): LNHDA, SQIVND (reference sequence). The CDR3 coding sequence is TGTGCCCCCCCCGGCGGCCGAAGGGGCTACACCTTC. It yields the protein CAPPGGRRGYTF.

The rearrangement joins TRBV2 to TRBJ1-2; no clear D gene. There are 15 residues in the CDR3. The germline gives CDR1 SNHLY, CDR2 FYNNEI. Trimming took off 1 base at V and 8 bases at J, with 17 bases between the two ends. The CDR3 DNA is TGTGCCAGCAGTGAAGGAGTCCCAGGAACAAGCGGCTACACCTTC. This translates into CASSEGVPGTSGYTF.

J is TRBJ2-7 and V is TRBV30; D ambiguous. CDR3 length: 12 amino acids. Germline CDR1 is GTSNPN and CDR2 is SVGIG (reference sequence). Trimming took 0 bases from V and 3 from J, leaving 6 bases between them. CDR3 sequence reads: CAWSVVLYEQYF. The CDR3 region has the DNA TGTGCCTGGAGTGTGGTACTCTACGAGCAGTACTTC.

V and J are TRBV5-1 and TRBJ2-3, with TRBD1 identical over 9 bases. This CDR3 spans 15 amino acids. CDR1 SGHRS and CDR2 YFSETQ come from the germline V gene. The ends lost 3 bases at V and 6 bases at J; junction bases unmatched: 8. The CDR3 coding sequence is TGCGCCAGCAGCTCGGGACAGGGCCCCCCGGATACGCAGTATTTT. It translates to CASSSGQGPPDTQYF.

The chain employs TRBV15 and TRBJ1-2; 7 bases align to TRBD1. Germline CDR1 reads LNHNV; CDR2 reads YYDKDF (reference sequence). J lost 3 bases, V lost 0 bases, and 10 bases had no gene match. CDR3 size: 17 residues. CDR3 sequence: CATSRDGAATGDYGYTF. In DNA form, the CDR3 reads TGTGCCACCAGCAGAGATGGAGCAGCTACAGGGGACTATGGCTACACCTTC.

The V gene is TRBV9, the J gene TRBJ1-2, with 9 bases aligning to TRBD1. The trim removed 4 bases at V and 2 bases at J, leaving 3 bases unmatched. The CDR3 sequence is 14 residues long. CDR1 and CDR2 from the germline V gene are SGDLS and YYNGEE. CDR3 DNA: TGTGCCAGCAGCCCGGGGACAGGGAACTATGGCTACACCTTC. Translating it yields CASSPGTGNYGYTF. Complete variable domain (other parts from reference TRBV9 and TRBJ1-2): DSGVTQTPKHLITATGQRVTLRCSPRSGDLSVYWYQQSLDQGLQFLIQYYNGEERAKGNILERFSAQQFPDLHSELNLSSLELGDSALYFCASSPGTGNYGYTFGSGTRLTVV.

The chain links TRBV28 to TRBJ2-7; 7 bases are shared with TRBD1. The trim removed 6 bases at V and 1 base at J, leaving 6 bases unmatched. Germline loops: CDR1 MDHEN, CDR2 SYDVKM. This CDR3 has 14 residues. The CDR3 DNA is TGTGCCAGCAGAGACAGGGTAGCGTCCTACGAGCAGTACTTC. It is translated as CASRDRVASYEQYF.

The chain employs TRBV7-2 and TRBJ2-1, with D perhaps matching TRBD1 (5 bases). In germline, CDR1 is SGHTA, CDR2 FQGNSA. With 2 bases removed from V and 10 bases from J, the gap between germline ends came to 12 bases. This CDR3 is 13 amino acids long. The CDR3 DNA reads as TGTGCCAGCAGCTTAATCCAGGGTGACGAGCAGTTCTTC. Translation: CASSLIQGDEQFF. Supplemented by reference TRBV7-2 and TRBJ2-1, the full variable domain reads GAGVSQSPSNKVTEKGKDVELRCDPISGHTALYWYRQSLGQGLEFLIYFQGNSAPDKSGLPSDRFSAERTGGSVSTLTIQRTQQEDSAVYLCASSLIQGDEQFFGPGTRLTVL.

The chain is built from TRBV14 and TRBJ2-1, with 7 bases identical to TRBD2. Germline V gives CDR1 SGHDN, CDR2 FVKESK. Trimming removed 3 bases from V and 9 bases from J; junction bases left unmatched: 8. The CDR3 sequence is 14 residues long. The CDR3 protein is CASSQGGLPSEQFF. Written as DNA, the CDR3 is TGTGCCAGCAGCCAGGGAGGGCTCCCGAGTGAGCAGTTCTTC.

This clone has more than one count but fewer than ten. The chain has TRBV28 and TRBJ2-7; possibly TRBD2 for D (6 bases). CDR1 and CDR2 (germline): MDHEN, SYDVKM. V was shortened by 3 bases and J by 4 bases, with 7 bases between the two germline ends. There are 12 residues in the CDR3. The CDR3 DNA sequence: TGTGCCAGCAGTTTGGGAGGTTACGAGCAGTACTTC. It codes for CASSLGGYEQYF.

The rearrangement joins TRBV11-2 to TRBJ2-7, with D tentatively TRBD1 (6 bases). Germline CDR1 is SGHAT and CDR2 is FQNNGV. The CDR3 loop spans 14 amino acids. The V gene lost 0 bases and the J gene lost 12 bases, with 18 bases spanning the gap. The CDR3 DNA follows: TGTGCCAGCAGCTTAGATCCCGGACAGAGCAGTCGGTACTTC. Translating gives CASSLDPGQSSRYF.

This clone has a handful of counts. The chain links TRBV4-1 to TRBJ1-5, with D maybe TRBD1 (5 bases). Germline V CDR1 and CDR2: MGHRA, YSYEKL. Trimming stripped 3 bases from V and 1 base from J, with 7 bases between. The CDR3 extends over 14 amino acids. CDR3 bases: TGCGCCAGCAGCCATGACAGCAGCAATCAGCCCCAGCATTTT. It codes for CASSHDSSNQPQHF.